Following are 6 T cell receptor beta chains from one sample sequenced in a study of blood T cells in healthy people across ages. The authors ran a second PCR of roughly 6 to 12 cycles using a sample-barcoded 5' primer and a J-beta primer mix. TCRdb independently ran MiXCR on the 5' RACE reads; one entry per CDR3 protein. The table lists some 1 million distinct CDR3 sequences, under 55% of them singletons. Source material: blood. These receptors all stem from an older woman in good health.

This clonotype appeared a single time. Compared with germline, one end of the junction differs, possibly owing to a read error. CDR3 nucleotides: TGTGCCGGCAGCCAAGATCAGGCAGGGGGTTCGGAGGGCTACACCTTC. Protein product: CAGSQDQAGGSEGYTF. This chain connects TRBV3-1 to TRBJ1-2, with 7 bases that match TRBD1. The germline V gene has CDR1 LGHDT and CDR2 YNNKEL (reference sequence). The CDR3 extends over 16 amino acids.

This clonotype occurred many times. The rearrangement uses TRBV10-3 and TRBJ1-2; 8 bases line up with TRBD1. Germline trimming cut 5 bases from V and 4 bases from J; bases unmatched to any gene: 6. The CDR3 totals 14 residues. Germline V gene sequence: CDR1 ENHRY, CDR2 SYGVKD. CDR3 DNA sequence: TGTGCCATCAGTCCGAGCGGGACAGGCTATGGCTACACCTTC. Its protein is CAISPSGTGYGYTF.

The chain links TRBV2 to TRBJ1-5; a possible D gene is TRBD1 (5 bases). V was shortened by 4 bases and J by 5 bases, with 9 bases between the two germline ends. The germline V gene encodes CDR1 SNHLY and CDR2 FYNNEI. The CDR3 consists of 13 residues. CDR3: CASSGQGHQPQHF. CDR3 bases: TGTGCCAGCAGTGGCCAGGGTCATCAGCCCCAGCATTTT.

This clonotype has only a few counts. J is TRBJ2-7 and V is TRBV11-2, with 11 positions matching TRBD2. V shed 2 bases and J 6 bases; nucleotides not matched to a gene: 3. The CDR3 is 14 amino acids. Germline CDR1 and CDR2: SGHAT and FQNNGV. DNA for the CDR3: TGTGCCAGCAGCTTATCACTAGCGGGAGTCGAGCAGTACTTC. It specifies CASSLSLAGVEQYF. Based on the CDR3 plus reference TRBV11-2 and TRBJ2-7, the full variable domain is EAGVAQSPRYKIIEKRQSVAFWCNPISGHATLYWYQQILGQGPKLLIQFQNNGVVDDSQLPKDRFSAERLKGVDSTLKIQPAKLEDSAVYLCASSLSLAGVEQYFGPGTRLTVT.

This clonotype was observed a single time. The chain is built from TRBV7-9 and TRBJ2-5; D gene ambiguous. This CDR3 spans 14 amino acids. V dropped 5 bases and J dropped 11 bases, with 21 bases sitting between them. Per germline, CDR1 SEHNR and CDR2 FQNEAQ (reference sequence). The CDR3 region is CASSPAASRGEQYF. In nucleotides, the CDR3 is TGTGCCAGCAGCCCCGCCGCCTCCCGCGGTGAGCAGTACTTC.

V gene TRBV28 combines with J gene TRBJ2-7; D might be TRBD1 or TRBD2, each matching 5 bases. V was shortened by 4 bases and J by 2 bases, with 9 bases between the two germline ends. The germline CDR1 and CDR2 sequences are MDHEN and SYDVKM. The CDR3 runs 13 residues. The CDR3 region is CASSWGTPYEQYF. The CDR3 DNA reads TGTGCCAGCAGTTGGGGGACCCCCTACGAGCAGTACTTC.